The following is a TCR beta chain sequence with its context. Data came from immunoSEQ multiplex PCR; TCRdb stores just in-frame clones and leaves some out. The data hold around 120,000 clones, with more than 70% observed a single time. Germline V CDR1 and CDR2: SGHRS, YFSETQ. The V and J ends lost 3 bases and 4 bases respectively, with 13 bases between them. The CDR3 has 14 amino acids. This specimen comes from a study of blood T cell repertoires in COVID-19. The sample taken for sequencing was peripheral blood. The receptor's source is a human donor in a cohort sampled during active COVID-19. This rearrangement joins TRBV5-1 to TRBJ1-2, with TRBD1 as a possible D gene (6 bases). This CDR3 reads CASSSSDRTYGYTF. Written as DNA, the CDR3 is TGCGCCAGCAGCTCGAGCGACAGGACCTATGGCTACACCTTC.